This T cell receptor (beta chain) was observed in a study of cytomegalovirus exposure and HLA in healthy donors. Across the whole study: Early released data comprised around 80 million unique TCRs from HLA-typed donors. Study observations and caveats: Within an earlier analysis, most TCR beta V segments proved productive either about 87% or about 30% of the time.

This PCR relied on a set of 60 Vbeta primers and 13 Jbeta primers. Libraries were prepared by immunoSEQ multiplex PCR; TCRdb keeps only in-frame clonotypes and omits some of them. The sample lists roughly 160,000 clones, roughly 76% occurring once. The CDR3 runs to 14 residues. The V and J ends lost 5 bases and 4 bases respectively, with 14 bases between them. Germline V gives CDR1 MNHNY, CDR2 SVGAGI (reference sequence). A word on this clone: Antigen unknown.

This sequence originates from a male donor in good health and CMV-seronegative. Sequencing was carried out using PBMCs. The V call is TRBV6-6, the J call TRBJ1-1, with TRBD1 as a possible D gene (5 bases). CDR3 sequence (DNA): TGTGCCAGCAGTACCGGGGGTTCGGTCACTGAAGCTTTCTTT. Amino acid sequence: CASSTGGSVTEAFF.